This T cell receptor (beta chain) comes out of a study of T cell repertoires in cytomegalovirus infection. Study overall: Well-studied HLA-B-restricted CMV epitopes were used in the study alongside recently identified HLA-C-restricted ones.

Each CDR3 protein gets one entry after TCRdb re-called the reads with MiXCR. Among about 570,000 distinct CDR3 sequences, 40% were seen once, and the ten largest hold 40% to 60%. The sample holds a few counts of this clonotype. Its antigen is not identified. The sequenced sample was cultured PBMCs, obtained from culture after CMV antigen stimulation. The sequence was collected from a human donor in good health (CMV status not recorded). Some clones in this sample may be carry-over from other donors' samples.

The CDR3 sequence is CASSPHEVGVEQYF. The CDR3 nucleotides are TGCGCCAGCAGCCCACACGAGGTAGGGGTTGAGCAGTACTTC. V gene TRBV5-1 combines with J gene TRBJ2-7; possibly TRBD1 for D (5 bases). The ends were cut back, 4 bases at V and 7 bases at J, with 18 bases in the middle. The CDR3 is 14 residues long. From germline, CDR1 is SGHRS and CDR2 YFSETQ.